Shown below are 7 T cell receptor beta chains from a single sample sequenced in a study of shared clonotypes between healthy human individuals. Assay used: immunoSEQ multiplex PCR; TCRdb lists only in-frame clones, some missing. The table shows 90,000 to 100,000 clones, with roughly half occurring only once. Sequenced: PBMCs. The receptors were sampled from a woman in her forties in good health. Some clones in this sample may be carry-over from other donors' samples.

The V and J genes are TRBV20-1 and TRBJ2-7; D unresolved. V was clipped by 3 bases and J by 8 bases, with 8 bases between them. The CDR3 extends over 10 amino acids. Germline loops: CDR1 DFQATT, CDR2 SNEGSKA (reference sequence). CDR3 residues: CSASNRKQYF. The CDR3 bases are TGCAGTGCTAGCAATAGGAAGCAGTACTTC.

As to this clone: A far more abundant clone sits one base away, making this likely a read error. The chain combines TRBV14 with TRBJ1-3; D unclear. The length of the CDR3 is 15 residues. V was clipped by 4 bases and J by 9 bases, with 19 bases between them. CDR1 is SGHDN and CDR2 is FVKESK in the germline V gene. CDR3 nucleotide sequence: TGTGCCAGCAGCCCCTCGGGGTTTAGTTTCAGCACCATATATTTT. Translated, it gives CASSPSGFSFSTIYF. Full variable domain (remainder filled in from reference TRBV14 and TRBJ1-3): EAGVTQFPSHSVIEKGQTVTLRCDPISGHDNLYWYRRVMGKEIKFLLHFVKESKQDESGMPNNRFLAERTGGTYSTLKVQPAELEDSGVYFCASSPSGFSFSTIYFGEGSWLTVV.

CDR3 sequence (DNA): TGCGCCAGCAGCAGGATAGCGGGAGCGACTGACGGGGAGCTGTTTTTT. As protein: CASSRIAGATDGELFF. The chain joins TRBV5-1 to TRBJ2-2; TRBD2 matches at 9 bases. Germline V CDR1 and CDR2: SGHRS, YFSETQ. This CDR3 region has 16 residues. After removal of 4 bases from V and 7 bases from J, the junction contained 11 bases not matched to a gene. The entire variable domain, with the rest obtained from reference TRBV5-1 and TRBJ2-2, is as follows: KAGVTQTPRYLIKTRGQQVTLSCSPISGHRSVSWYQQTPGQGLQFLFEYFSETQRNKGNFPGRFSGRQFSNSRSEMNVSTLELGDSALYLCASSRIAGATDGELFFGEGSRLTVL.

This clone was observed many times. This chain joins TRBV5-6 and TRBJ1-3; D is ambiguous. The V end lost 2 bases, the J end lost 0 bases, and 9 bases lay between the germline ends. CDR3 size: 15 residues. Germline loops: CDR1 SGHDT, CDR2 YYEEEE. The CDR3 nucleotides are TGTGCCAGCAGCTTCCTGGGAAGCTCTGGAAACACCATATATTTT. Its translation is CASSFLGSSGNTIYF.

The rearrangement links TRBV14 to TRBJ2-5; D not resolved. Trimming took off 4 bases at V and 5 bases at J, with 8 bases between the two ends. The CDR3 extends over 12 amino acids. CDR1 is SGHDN and CDR2 is FVKESK in the germline V gene. CDR3 sequence reads: CASSRGGETQYF. The CDR3 bases are TGTGCCAGCAGCCGGGGTGGGGAGACCCAGTACTTC.

This rearrangement joins TRBV6-1 to TRBJ2-7, with 8 bases that match TRBD1. V was pared by 6 bases and J by 7 bases, with 5 bases of the junction left unmatched. The CDR3 is 12 amino acids. The V gene's germline CDR1 is MNHNS and CDR2 SASEGT. CDR3 nucleotide sequence: TGTGCCAGCAGGACAGGGGCGGGGGAGCAGTACTTC. It yields the protein CASRTGAGEQYF.

This chain's CDR3 is CASSRVSGQIEQYF. DNA for the CDR3: TGTGCCAGCTCACGGGTCTCCGGACAGATTGAGCAGTACTTC. The chain links TRBV18 to TRBJ2-7; D perhaps matches TRBD1 (6 bases). The length of the CDR3 is 14 residues. CDR1 is KGHSH and CDR2 is LQKENI in the germline V gene. The V end lost 4 bases, the J end lost 7 bases, and 17 bases lay between the germline ends.